The 21 T cell receptor beta chains presented below share a single source sample, sequenced in a study of blood T cell repertoires in COVID-19. Using immunoSEQ multiplex PCR, the repertoire was profiled, and TCRdb retains in-frame clones only, with some absent. The sample lists over 400,000 clones; 80% to 90% were seen once. The specimen was peripheral blood. These receptors all come from a human donor in a cohort sampled during active COVID-19.

Of note for this clone: The sample holds other DNA sequences that translate to the same CDR3. V gene TRBV14 combines with J gene TRBJ2-1; no clear D. The germline V and J ends were trimmed by 1 base and 1 base, with 8 bases remaining between them. CDR3 size: 15 residues. Germline CDR1 and CDR2: SGHDN and FVKESK. CDR3 DNA: TGTGCCAGCAGCCAAGGTGGCAGTTCCTACAATGAGCAGTTCTTC. Translation: CASSQGGSSYNEQFF.

V is TRBV5-5 and J is TRBJ2-5; tentative D call: TRBD2 (5 bases). The CDR3 is 14 residues long. Trimming cost V 3 bases and J 5 bases, with 14 bases left between them. Per the germline V gene, CDR1 is SGHKS and CDR2 is YYEKEE (reference sequence). CDR3 loop: CASSWRLEAETQYF. The CDR3 DNA reads as TGTGCCAGCAGCTGGAGGCTAGAGGCGGAGACCCAGTACTTC.

The CDR3 here is CASSPSGQGSHEQYF. CDR3 bases: TGCGCCAGCAGCCCTTCGGGACAGGGGAGCCACGAGCAGTACTTC. The rearrangement uses TRBV4-1 and TRBJ2-7; 10 bases map to TRBD1. The CDR3 has 15 residues. J lost 5 bases, V lost 4 bases, and 8 bases had no gene match. CDR1 is MGHRA and CDR2 is YSYEKL in the germline V gene.

This clone showed up just once. V is TRBV30 and J is TRBJ2-3; 11 bases align to TRBD2. Germline CDR1 and CDR2: GTSNPN and SVGIG (reference sequence). V shed 2 bases, J shed 5 bases, and the junction held 6 bases outside the gene matches. The CDR3 length is 15 residues. This CDR3 reads CAWSRLAGGGDTQYF. CDR3 sequence (DNA): TGTGCCTGGAGTAGGCTAGCGGGAGGAGGAGATACGCAGTATTTT.

This clone was seen more than once but under ten times. The chain has TRBV5-5 and TRBJ1-5; no firm D call. Trimming left V 4 bases short and J 4 bases short, with 18 bases between. The CDR3 has 16 residues. Germline CDR1 SGHKS, CDR2 YYEKEE (reference sequence). In nucleotides, the CDR3 is TGTGCCAGCAGCCCGAGGGTAAATACTGAAAATCAGCCCCAGCATTTT. Amino acids: CASSPRVNTENQPQHF.

The gene calls are TRBV7-9 and TRBJ1-2, with TRBD1 matching 7 bases. Unmatched junction bases numbered 7, after V lost 4 bases and J lost 2 bases. The germline V gene has CDR1 SEHNR and CDR2 FQNEAQ (reference sequence). The CDR3 length is 15 residues. The CDR3 protein is CASSYTGVGNYGYTF. The CDR3 nucleotides are TGTGCCAGCAGCTACACAGGGGTCGGGAACTATGGCTACACCTTC.

J is TRBJ1-4 and V is TRBV14, with no clear D. Germline V gene lookup returns CDR1 SGHDN and CDR2 FVKESK. V lost 1 base and J lost 8, with 14 bases in between. The length of the CDR3 is 15 residues. CDR3 sequence (DNA): TGTGCCAGCAGCCAAGCGTACGGGTTTGGGGAAAAACTGTTTTTT. The encoded protein is CASSQAYGFGEKLFF.

CDR3: CASSQEQGGNEQFF. DNA of the CDR3: TGTGCCAGCAGCCAAGAACAGGGCGGGAATGAGCAGTTCTTC. The chain recombines TRBV7-6 with TRBJ2-1; tentatively, D is TRBD1 (6 bases). Trimming cost V 5 bases and J 7 bases, with 15 bases left between them. The CDR3 has 14 residues. CDR1 is SGHVS, CDR2 FNYEAQ, per germline.

J is TRBJ1-1 and V is TRBV19; no firm D call. The germline V gene has CDR1 LNHDA and CDR2 SQIVND (reference sequence). Deletions cut 6 bases from V and 0 bases from J, with 17 bases between. The length of the CDR3 is 16 residues. CDR3 in DNA: TGTGCCAGTAGATGGGAGGAGGGCGGGGTGAACACTGAAGCTTTCTTT. It translates to CASRWEEGGVNTEAFF.

The chain has TRBV11-2 and TRBJ2-7, with TRBD2 identical over 12 bases. This CDR3 is built from 16 residues. Germline CDR1 reads SGHAT; CDR2 reads FQNNGV. J lost 5 bases, V lost 2 bases, and 7 bases had no gene match. CDR3 nucleotides: TGTGCCAGCAGCTTACTAGCGGGAGGGCTTGGCAACGAGCAGTACTTC. Its protein product is CASSLLAGGLGNEQYF.

CDR3: CASSLDREAFAKNIQYF. In nucleotides, the CDR3 is TGTGCCAGCAGCTTAGATCGAGAGGCTTTCGCCAAAAACATTCAGTACTTC. The chain has TRBV11-2 and TRBJ2-4; D uncertain. Germline CDR1 reads SGHAT; CDR2 reads FQNNGV. The CDR3 runs 17 residues. V was clipped by 0 bases and J by 1 base, with 13 bases between them. Full variable domain (rest looked up from reference TRBV11-2 and TRBJ2-4): EAGVAQSPRYKIIEKRQSVAFWCNPISGHATLYWYQQILGQGPKLLIQFQNNGVVDDSQLPKDRFSAERLKGVDSTLKIQPAKLEDSAVYLCASSLDREAFAKNIQYFGAGTRLSVL.

The chain employs TRBV6-5 and TRBJ1-2, with 10 bases that match TRBD1. The junction had 6 bases not matched to a gene; V was cut back by 2 bases and J by 3 bases. Germline V gene data show CDR1 as MNHEY and CDR2 as SVGAGI. CDR3 length equals 16 residues. The CDR3 DNA reads as TGTGCCAGCAGTTACGGTGGGGACAGGGGTGACTATGGCTACACCTTC. As protein: CASSYGGDRGDYGYTF.

The chain carries TRBV6-2 or TRBV6-3 and TRBJ2-2; maybe TRBD2 (6 bases). Deletions cut 0 bases from V and 0 bases from J, with 8 bases between. The germline V gene has CDR1 MNHEY and CDR2 SVGEGT. The CDR3 is made up of 16 amino acids. The CDR3 loop reads CASSYSREPNTGELFF. Here the CDR3 DNA reads TGTGCCAGCAGTTACTCCCGGGAGCCGAACACCGGGGAGCTGTTTTTT.

This clone was counted only a few times. V is TRBV12-3 or TRBV12-4 and J is TRBJ1-2, with TRBD1 matching over 11 bases. Trimming cost V 6 bases and J 13 bases; bases outside gene matches: 10. CDR3 length equals 13 residues. CDR3 sequence: CASSDSRDRGCTF. The CDR3, as DNA: TGTGCCAGCAGCGATAGCCGGGACAGGGGGTGCACCTTC.

The CDR3 nucleotides are TGTGCCAGCCTCGGGACAGTTAACACTGAAGCTTTCTTT. Translation: CASLGTVNTEAFF. The chain employs TRBV18 and TRBJ1-1, with 7 bases that match TRBD1. Germline V gene sequence: CDR1 KGHSH, CDR2 LQKENI. CDR3 length: 13 amino acids. Trimming took 8 bases from V and 2 from J; bases not matched to a gene: 5.

The chain couples TRBV4-3 to TRBJ2-2; D call uncertain. Germline CDR1 reads LGHNA; CDR2 reads YSLEER. This CDR3 contains 14 residues. Between the trimmed V and J ends, which lost 0 bases and 4 bases, there was a span of 6 bases. The CDR3, as DNA: TGCGCCAGCAGCCAAGATCGCGGCACCGGGGAGCTGTTTTTT. Its protein is CASSQDRGTGELFF.

The chain has TRBV3-1 (or the pseudogene TRBV3-2) and TRBJ2-1; TRBD1 agrees at 11 bases. Germline assignment: CDR1 LGHDT and CDR2 YNNKEL (reference sequence). CDR3 length equals 15 residues. V gave up 4 bases and J gave up 7 bases; unmatched junction bases: 6. The CDR3: CASSPRDRGKNEQFF. CDR3 coding DNA: TGTGCCAGCAGCCCCCGGGACAGGGGGAAAAATGAGCAGTTCTTC.

V and J are TRBV6-4 and TRBJ1-3; D may be TRBD1 (6 bases). Germline CDR1 and CDR2: MRHNA and SNTAGT. Between the trimmed V and J ends, which lost 0 bases and 0 bases, there was a span of 18 bases. The CDR3 covers 19 residues. The CDR3 DNA reads as TGTGCCAGCAGTGACTCGGAACCCGGGACACGTTGCTCTGGAAACACCATATATTTT. Its translation is CASSDSEPGTRCSGNTIYF.

The J gene is TRBJ2-1, the V gene TRBV6-4, with D perhaps matching TRBD2 (6 bases). The CDR3 loop spans 16 amino acids. CDR1 is MRHNA, CDR2 SNTAGT, per germline. Trimming removed 2 bases from V and 7 bases from J, with 18 bases in between. The CDR3 DNA reads TGTGCCAGCAGTGACGGGGGGACCCCCTTTCTGAATGAGCAGTTCTTC. This codes for CASSDGGTPFLNEQFF.

J is TRBJ2-2 and V is TRBV5-4; 7 bases map to TRBD2. The V gene's germline CDR1 is SGHNT and CDR2 YYREEE (reference sequence). The CDR3 is 17 residues long. The trim removed 3 bases at V and 4 bases at J, leaving 12 bases unmatched. Here the CDR3 reads CASSYGRASGLTGELFF. For the CDR3, the DNA is TGTGCCAGCAGCTATGGGAGGGCCAGCGGACTCACCGGGGAGCTGTTTTTT.

The gene calls are TRBV24-1 and TRBJ2-1; tentatively, D is TRBD2 (6 bases). The CDR3 extends over 16 amino acids. The germline V gene encodes CDR1 KGHDR and CDR2 SFDVKD. The V and J ends lost 9 bases and 0 bases respectively, with 17 bases between them. The chain's CDR3 is CATSATSISSYNEQFF. CDR3 coding DNA: TGTGCCACCTCCGCAACTAGCATTTCCTCCTACAATGAGCAGTTCTTC.